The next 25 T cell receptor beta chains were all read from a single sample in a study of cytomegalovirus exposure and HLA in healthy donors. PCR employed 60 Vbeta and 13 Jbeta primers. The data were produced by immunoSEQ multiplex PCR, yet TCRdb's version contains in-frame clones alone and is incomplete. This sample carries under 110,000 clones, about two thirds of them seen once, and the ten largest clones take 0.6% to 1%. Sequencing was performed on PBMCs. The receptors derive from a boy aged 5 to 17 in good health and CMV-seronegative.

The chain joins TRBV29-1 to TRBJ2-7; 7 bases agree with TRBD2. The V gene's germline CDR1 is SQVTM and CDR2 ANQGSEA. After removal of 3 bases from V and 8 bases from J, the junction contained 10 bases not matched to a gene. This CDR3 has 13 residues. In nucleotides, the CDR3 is TGCAGCGTTGACTCCGGGAGGTCCGGGAAGCAGTACTTC. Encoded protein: CSVDSGRSGKQYF.

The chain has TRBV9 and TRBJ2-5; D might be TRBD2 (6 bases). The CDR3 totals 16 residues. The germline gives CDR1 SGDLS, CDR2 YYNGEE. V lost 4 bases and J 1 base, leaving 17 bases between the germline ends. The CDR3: CASSKTEGLIQETQYF. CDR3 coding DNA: TGTGCCAGCAGCAAAACGGAGGGCCTAATCCAAGAGACCCAGTACTTC.

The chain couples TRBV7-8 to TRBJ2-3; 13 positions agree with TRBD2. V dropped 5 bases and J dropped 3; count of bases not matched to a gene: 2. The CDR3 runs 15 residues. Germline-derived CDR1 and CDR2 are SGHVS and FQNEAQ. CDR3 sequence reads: CASSRTSGRTDTQYF. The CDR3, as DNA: TGTGCCAGCAGCCGGACTAGCGGGAGAACAGATACGCAGTATTTT.

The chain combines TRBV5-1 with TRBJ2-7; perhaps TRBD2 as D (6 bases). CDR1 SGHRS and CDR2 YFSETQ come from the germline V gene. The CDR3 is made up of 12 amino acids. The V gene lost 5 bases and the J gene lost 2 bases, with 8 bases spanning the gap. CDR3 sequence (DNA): TGCGCCAGCAGGGAGGGACCCTACGAGCAGTACTTC. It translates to CASREGPYEQYF.

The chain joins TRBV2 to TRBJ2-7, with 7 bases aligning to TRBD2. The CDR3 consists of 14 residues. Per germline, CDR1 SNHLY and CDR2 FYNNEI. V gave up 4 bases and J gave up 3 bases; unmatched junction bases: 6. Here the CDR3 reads CASSAAPSGYEQYF. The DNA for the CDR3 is TGTGCCAGCAGTGCGGCTCCTAGCGGCTACGAGCAGTACTTC.

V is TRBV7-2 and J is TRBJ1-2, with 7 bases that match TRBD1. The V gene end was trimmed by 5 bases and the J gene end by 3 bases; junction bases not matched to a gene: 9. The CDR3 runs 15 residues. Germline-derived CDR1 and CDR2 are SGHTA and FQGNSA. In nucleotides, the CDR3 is TGTGCCAGCAGCCACCGAGGCCAGGGGGACTATGGCTACACCTTC. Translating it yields CASSHRGQGDYGYTF.

The CDR3 sequence is CSVVPGFDSYNEQFF. CDR3 nucleotide sequence: TGCAGCGTTGTTCCAGGTTTTGACTCCTACAATGAGCAGTTCTTC. This rearrangement joins TRBV29-1 to TRBJ2-1; D remains ambiguous. The CDR3 spans 15 residues. The V and J ends lost 4 bases and 0 bases respectively, with 13 bases between them. Per the germline V gene, CDR1 is SQVTM and CDR2 is ANQGSEA.

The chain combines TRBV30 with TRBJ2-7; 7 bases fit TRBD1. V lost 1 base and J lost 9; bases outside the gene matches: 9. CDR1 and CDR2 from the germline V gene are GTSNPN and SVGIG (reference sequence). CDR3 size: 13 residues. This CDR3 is CAWSATGRKGQYF. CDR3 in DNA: TGTGCCTGGAGTGCGACAGGGCGCAAAGGGCAGTACTTC.

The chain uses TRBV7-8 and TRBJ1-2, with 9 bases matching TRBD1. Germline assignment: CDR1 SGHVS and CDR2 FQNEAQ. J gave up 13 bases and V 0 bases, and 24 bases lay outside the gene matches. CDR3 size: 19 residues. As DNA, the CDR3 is TGTGCCAGCAGCTTAGCGCTGACATCTTATGGACCGGGACAGGGTTTTTGCACCTTC. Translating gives CASSLALTSYGPGQGFCTF.

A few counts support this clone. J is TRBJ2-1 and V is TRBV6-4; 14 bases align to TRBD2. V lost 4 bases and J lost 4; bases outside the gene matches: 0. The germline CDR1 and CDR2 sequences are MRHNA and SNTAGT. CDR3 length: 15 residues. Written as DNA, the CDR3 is TGTGCCAGCAGTGGACTAGCGGGGGGGTACAATGAGCAGTTCTTC. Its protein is CASSGLAGGYNEQFF.

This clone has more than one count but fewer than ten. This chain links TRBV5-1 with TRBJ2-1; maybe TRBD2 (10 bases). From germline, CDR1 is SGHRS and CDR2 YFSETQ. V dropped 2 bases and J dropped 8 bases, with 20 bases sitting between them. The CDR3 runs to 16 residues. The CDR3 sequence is CASSLQGAAGGHEQFF. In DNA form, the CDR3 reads TGCGCCAGCAGCTTACAGGGGGCAGCGGGAGGGCATGAGCAGTTCTTC. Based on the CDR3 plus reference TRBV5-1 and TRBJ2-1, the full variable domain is KAGVTQTPRYLIKTRGQQVTLSCSPISGHRSVSWYQQTPGQGLQFLFEYFSETQRNKGNFPGRFSGRQFSNSRSEMNVSTLELGDSALYLCASSLQGAAGGHEQFFGPGTRLTVL.

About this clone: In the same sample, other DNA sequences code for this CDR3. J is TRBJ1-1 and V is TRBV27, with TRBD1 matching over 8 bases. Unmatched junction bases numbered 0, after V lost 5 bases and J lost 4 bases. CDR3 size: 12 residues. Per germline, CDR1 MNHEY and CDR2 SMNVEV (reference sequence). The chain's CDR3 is CASSTGGTEAFF. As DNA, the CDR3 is TGTGCCAGCAGTACAGGGGGCACTGAAGCTTTCTTT.

As DNA, the CDR3 is TGTGCCAGCAGATTCAGGGGGATCAATGAAAAACTGTTTTTT. It encodes CASRFRGINEKLFF. This chain connects TRBV6-5 to TRBJ1-4; 7 bases agree with TRBD1. The CDR3 loop spans 14 amino acids. With 6 bases clipped from V and 5 bases from J, the junction kept 6 bases outside the gene matches. Germline CDR1 MNHEY, CDR2 SVGAGI.

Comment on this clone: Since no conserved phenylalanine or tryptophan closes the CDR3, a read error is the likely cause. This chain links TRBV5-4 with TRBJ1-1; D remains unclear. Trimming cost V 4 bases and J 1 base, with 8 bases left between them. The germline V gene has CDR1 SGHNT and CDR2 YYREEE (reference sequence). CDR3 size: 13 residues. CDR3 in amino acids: CASSPRTNTEAFS. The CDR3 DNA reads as TGTGCCAGCAGCCCTAGAACGAACACTGAAGCTTTCTCT.

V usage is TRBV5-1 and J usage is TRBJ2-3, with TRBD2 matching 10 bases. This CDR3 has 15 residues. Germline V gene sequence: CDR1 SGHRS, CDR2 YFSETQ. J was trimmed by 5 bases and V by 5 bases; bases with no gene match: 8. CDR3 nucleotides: TGCGCCAGCAGGTCTCTAGCGGGAGCTGGAGATACGCAGTATTTT. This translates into CASRSLAGAGDTQYF.

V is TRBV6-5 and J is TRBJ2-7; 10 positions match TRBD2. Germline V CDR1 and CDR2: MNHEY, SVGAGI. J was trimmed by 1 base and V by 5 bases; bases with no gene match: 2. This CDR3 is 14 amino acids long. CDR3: CASSLAGESYEQYF. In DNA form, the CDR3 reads TGTGCCAGCAGTCTAGCGGGGGAATCCTACGAGCAGTACTTC.

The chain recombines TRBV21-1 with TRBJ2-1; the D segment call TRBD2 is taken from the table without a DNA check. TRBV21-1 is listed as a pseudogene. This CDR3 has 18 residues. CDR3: CASRPPPEREVSYNEQFF. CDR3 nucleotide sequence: TGTGCCAGCAGACCTCCGCCTGAGCGCGAAGTTTCCTACAATGAGCAGTTCTTC.

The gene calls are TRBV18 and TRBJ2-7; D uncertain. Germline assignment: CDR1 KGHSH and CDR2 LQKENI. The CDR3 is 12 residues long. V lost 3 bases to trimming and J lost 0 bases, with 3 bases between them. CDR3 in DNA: TGTGCCAGCTCACCTAACTCCTACGAGCAGTACTTC. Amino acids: CASSPNSYEQYF.

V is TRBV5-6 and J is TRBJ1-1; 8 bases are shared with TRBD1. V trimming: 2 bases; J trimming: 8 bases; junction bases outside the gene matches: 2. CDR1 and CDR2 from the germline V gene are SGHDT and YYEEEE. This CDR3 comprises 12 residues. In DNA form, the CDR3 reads TGTGCCAGCAGCTTCGGGACAGGCGAAGCTTTCTTT. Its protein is CASSFGTGEAFF.

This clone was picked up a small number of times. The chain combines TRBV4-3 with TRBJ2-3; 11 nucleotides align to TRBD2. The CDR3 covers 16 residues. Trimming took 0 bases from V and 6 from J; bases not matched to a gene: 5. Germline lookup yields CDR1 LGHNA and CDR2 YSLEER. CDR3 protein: CASSQELAGAPDTQYF. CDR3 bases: TGCGCCAGCAGCCAAGAACTAGCGGGGGCTCCCGATACGCAGTATTTT.

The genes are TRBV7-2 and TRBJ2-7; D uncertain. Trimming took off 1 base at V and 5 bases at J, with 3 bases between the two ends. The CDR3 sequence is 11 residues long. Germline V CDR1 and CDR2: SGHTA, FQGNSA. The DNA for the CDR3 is TGTGCCAGCAGCTTAGATAACGAGCAGTACTTC. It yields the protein CASSLDNEQYF.

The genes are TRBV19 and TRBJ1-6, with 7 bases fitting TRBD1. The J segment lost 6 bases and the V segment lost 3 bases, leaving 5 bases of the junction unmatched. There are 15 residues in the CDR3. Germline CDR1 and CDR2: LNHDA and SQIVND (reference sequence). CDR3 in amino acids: CASSIRDSPNSPLHF. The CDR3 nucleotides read TGTGCCAGTAGTATCCGGGACAGCCCTAATTCACCCCTCCACTTT. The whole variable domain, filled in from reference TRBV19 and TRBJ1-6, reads DGGITQSPKYLFRKEGQNVTLSCEQNLNHDAMYWYRQDPGQGLRLIYYSQIVNDFQKGDIAEGYSVSREKKESFPLTVTSAQKNPTAFYLCASSIRDSPNSPLHFGNGTRLTVT.

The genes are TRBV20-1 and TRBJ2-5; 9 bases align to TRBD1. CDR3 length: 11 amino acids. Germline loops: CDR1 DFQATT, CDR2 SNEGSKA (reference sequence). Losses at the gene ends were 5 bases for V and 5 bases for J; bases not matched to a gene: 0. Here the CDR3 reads CSADRGETQYF. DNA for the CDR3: TGCAGTGCTGACAGGGGGGAGACCCAGTACTTC.

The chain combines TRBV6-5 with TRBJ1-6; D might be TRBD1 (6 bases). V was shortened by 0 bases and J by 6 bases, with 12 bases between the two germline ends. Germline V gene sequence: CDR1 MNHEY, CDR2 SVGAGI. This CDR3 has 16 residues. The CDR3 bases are TGTGCCAGCAGTTACTCGACCCCGGACAGTAATTCACCCCTCCACTTT. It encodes CASSYSTPDSNSPLHF.

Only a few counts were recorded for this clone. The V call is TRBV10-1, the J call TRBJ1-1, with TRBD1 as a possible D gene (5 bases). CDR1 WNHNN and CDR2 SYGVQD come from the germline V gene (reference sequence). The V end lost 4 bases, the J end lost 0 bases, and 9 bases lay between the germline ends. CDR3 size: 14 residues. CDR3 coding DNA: TGCGCCAGCAGTGTCATACAGGTGAACACTGAAGCTTTCTTT. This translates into CASSVIQVNTEAFF.